This T cell receptor (beta chain) comes out of a study of cytomegalovirus exposure and HLA in healthy donors. Background on the study: There were around 100 million unique TCR beta sequences, drawn from about 200 million T cells, in an earlier analysis.

Primers included in the PCR were 60 Vbeta and 13 Jbeta primers. Measured with immunoSEQ multiplex PCR; TCRdb has only the in-frame clones, and not every one. The data show 30,000 to 40,000 clones, around 60% seen once. Germline-derived CDR1 and CDR2 are MGHDK and SYGVNS. This CDR3 is 12 amino acids long. Trimming removed 5 bases from V and 4 bases from J, with 8 bases in between. What was sequenced was PBMCs. The chain employs TRBV25-1 and TRBJ2-5; D is perhaps TRBD2 (6 bases). This receptor was identified in a man aged 50-59 years in good health and CMV-seropositive. CDR3 region: CASSLATETQYF. DNA for the CDR3: TGTGCCAGCAGTCTAGCGACAGAGACCCAGTACTTC.